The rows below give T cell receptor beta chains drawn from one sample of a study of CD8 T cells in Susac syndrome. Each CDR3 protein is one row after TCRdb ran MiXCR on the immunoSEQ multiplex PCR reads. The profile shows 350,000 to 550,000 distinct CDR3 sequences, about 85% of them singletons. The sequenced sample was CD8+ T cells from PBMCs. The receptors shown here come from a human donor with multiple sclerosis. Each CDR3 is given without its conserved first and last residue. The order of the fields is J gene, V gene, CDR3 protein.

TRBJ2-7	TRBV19	ASSNKRYYEQY
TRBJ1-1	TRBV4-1	ASSHEGQGVVGAF
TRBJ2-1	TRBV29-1	SVGDRVFYNEQF
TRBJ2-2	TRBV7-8	ASSFYVGELF
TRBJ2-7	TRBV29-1	STLDARGRSSEQY
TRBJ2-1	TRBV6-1	ASSGAGSSYNEQF
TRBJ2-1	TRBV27	ATRGGSSYNEQF
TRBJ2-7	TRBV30	AWSLGYYEQY
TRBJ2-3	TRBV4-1	ASSQDNWLGTDTQY
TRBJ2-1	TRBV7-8	ASSPIGLAGVF
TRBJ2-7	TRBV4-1	ASSQDHGTGQWNEQY
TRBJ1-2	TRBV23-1	ASSHFRANYGYT
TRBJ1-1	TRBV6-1	ASRDSRGWAF
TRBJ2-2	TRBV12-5	ASGRTGQGTGELF
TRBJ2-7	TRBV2	ASSVAGGPEYEQY
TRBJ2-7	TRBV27	ASSLGAGAHEQY
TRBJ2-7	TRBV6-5	ASSQGLADSYEQY
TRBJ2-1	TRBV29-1	SLYPTGQNYNEQF
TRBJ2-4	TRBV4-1	ASSPSGVAKNIQY
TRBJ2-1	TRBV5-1	ASSLWAETNNEQF
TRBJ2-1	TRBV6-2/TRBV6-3	ASSYTGTGYNEQF
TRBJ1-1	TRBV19	ASSIWGQNTEAF
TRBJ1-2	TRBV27	ASSPAAGTSPNYGYT
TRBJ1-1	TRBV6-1	ASSETGMATEAF
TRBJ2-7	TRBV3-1	ASSPPGLAIDEQY
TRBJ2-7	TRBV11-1	ASSLAADGTGGYEQY
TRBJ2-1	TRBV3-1	ASSQDTSGKYNEQF
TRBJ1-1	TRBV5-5	ASSPIDGNTEAF
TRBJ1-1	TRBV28	ASRPTGTVNTEAF
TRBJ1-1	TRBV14	ASSPQPVTEAF
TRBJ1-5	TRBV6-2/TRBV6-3	ASSPVEGPTHGPQH
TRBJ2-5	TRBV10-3	AISDTPLLVRGETQY
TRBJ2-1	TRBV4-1	ASSPSPGQGYEQF
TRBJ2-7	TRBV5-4	ASSLDTYRDGSYEQY
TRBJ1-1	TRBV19	ASGDRGHTEAF
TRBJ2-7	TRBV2	ASESPGGTYEQY
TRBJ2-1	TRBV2	ASSTTGTSGAHNNEQF
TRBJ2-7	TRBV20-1	SARDQSGVPYEQY
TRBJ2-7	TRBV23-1	ASSQSASSYEQY
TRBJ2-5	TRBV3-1	ASSERAGGPGQETQY
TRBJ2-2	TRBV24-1	ATSDRVDTGELF
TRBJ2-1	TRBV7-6	ASSLNPGRSNYNEQF
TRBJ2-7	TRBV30	AWSDRVLASYEQY
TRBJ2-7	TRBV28	ASSLGENQSPYEQY
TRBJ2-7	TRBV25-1	ASSELADSYEQY
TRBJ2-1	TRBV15	ATSGGVSSYNEQF